This TCR beta chain was captured by sequencing in a study of response to subunit inactivated influenza vaccine. TCRdb redid the calling of the RT-PCR reads with MiXCR, one entry per CDR3 protein. The table shows approximately 680,000 distinct CDR3 sequences, with 15% to 19% occurring only once. In this sample, this clonotype turned up a few times. Trimming took off 5 bases at V and 2 bases at J, with 16 bases between the two ends. Germline V gene sequence: CDR1 MGHDK, CDR2 SYGVNS. The CDR3 is 17 residues long. The source of this sequence is a man aged 50 to 59 who received an inactivated influenza vaccine. This specimen was PBMCs from blood, taken approximately 12 days after vaccination. V gene TRBV25-1 combines with J gene TRBJ2-6; TRBD1 or TRBD2 may be the D gene (5 bases each). CDR3 region: CASSRGQGKPGANVLTF. CDR3 nucleotide sequence: TGTGCCAGCAGTCGCGGGCAGGGTAAGCCTGGGGCCAACGTCCTGACTTTC.